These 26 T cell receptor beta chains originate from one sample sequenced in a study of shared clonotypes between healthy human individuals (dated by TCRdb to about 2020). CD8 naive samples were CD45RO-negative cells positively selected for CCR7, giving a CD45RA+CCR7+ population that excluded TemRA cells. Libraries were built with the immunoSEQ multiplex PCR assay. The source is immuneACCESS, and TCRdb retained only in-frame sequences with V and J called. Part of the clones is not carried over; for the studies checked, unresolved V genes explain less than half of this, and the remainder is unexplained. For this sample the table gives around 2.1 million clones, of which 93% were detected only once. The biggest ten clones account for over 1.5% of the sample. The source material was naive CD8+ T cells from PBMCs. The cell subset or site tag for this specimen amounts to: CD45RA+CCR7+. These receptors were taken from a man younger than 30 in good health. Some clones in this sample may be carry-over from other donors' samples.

In DNA, the CDR3 is TGTGCCAGCAGCCAAGGGATGGGGAATGAGCAGTTCTTC. This codes for CASSQGMGNEQFF. This chain uses TRBV4-2 with TRBJ2-1, with no clear D. The CDR3 length is 13 residues. V was shortened by 1 base and J by 7 bases, with 8 bases between the two germline ends. Germline V gene lookup returns CDR1 LGHNA and CDR2 YNFKEQ.

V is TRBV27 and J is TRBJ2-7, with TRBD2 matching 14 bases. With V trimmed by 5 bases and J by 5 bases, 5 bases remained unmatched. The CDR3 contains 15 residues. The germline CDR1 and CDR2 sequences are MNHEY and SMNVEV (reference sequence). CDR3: CASSAGTSGSNEQYF. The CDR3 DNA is TGTGCCAGCAGTGCCGGGACTAGCGGGAGTAACGAGCAGTACTTC.

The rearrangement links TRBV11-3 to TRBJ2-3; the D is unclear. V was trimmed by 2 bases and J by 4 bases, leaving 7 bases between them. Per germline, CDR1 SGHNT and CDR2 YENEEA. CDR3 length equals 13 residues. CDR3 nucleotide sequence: TGTGCCAGCAGCTTACCAGGCTCAGATACGCAGTATTTT. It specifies CASSLPGSDTQYF.

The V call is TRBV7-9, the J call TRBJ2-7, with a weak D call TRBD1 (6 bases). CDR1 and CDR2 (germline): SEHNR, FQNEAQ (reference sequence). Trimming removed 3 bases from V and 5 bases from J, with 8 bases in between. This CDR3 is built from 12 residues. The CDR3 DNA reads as TGTGCCAGCAGCTTCAACAGGGACGAGCAGTACTTC. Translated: CASSFNRDEQYF.

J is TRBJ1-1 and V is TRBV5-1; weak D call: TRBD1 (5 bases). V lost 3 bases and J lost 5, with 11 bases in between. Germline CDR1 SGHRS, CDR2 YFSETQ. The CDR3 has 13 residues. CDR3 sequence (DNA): TGCGCCAGCAGCTACTTGGGGGGAACTGAAGCTTTCTTT. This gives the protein CASSYLGGTEAFF.

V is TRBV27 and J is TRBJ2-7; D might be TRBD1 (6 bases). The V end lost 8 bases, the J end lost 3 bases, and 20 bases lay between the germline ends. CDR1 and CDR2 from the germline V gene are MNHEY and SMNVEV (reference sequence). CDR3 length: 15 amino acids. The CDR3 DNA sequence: TGTGCCAGCGGGACCTTCCCGGGACACTTCTACGAGCAGTACTTC. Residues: CASGTFPGHFYEQYF.

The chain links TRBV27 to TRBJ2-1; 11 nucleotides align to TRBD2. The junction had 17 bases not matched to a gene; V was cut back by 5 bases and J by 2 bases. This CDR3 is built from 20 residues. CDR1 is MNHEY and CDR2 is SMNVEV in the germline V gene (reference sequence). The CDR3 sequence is CASSPPFGGLAVGTYNEQFF. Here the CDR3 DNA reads TGTGCCAGCAGTCCTCCATTTGGGGGACTAGCGGTTGGAACCTACAATGAGCAGTTCTTC.

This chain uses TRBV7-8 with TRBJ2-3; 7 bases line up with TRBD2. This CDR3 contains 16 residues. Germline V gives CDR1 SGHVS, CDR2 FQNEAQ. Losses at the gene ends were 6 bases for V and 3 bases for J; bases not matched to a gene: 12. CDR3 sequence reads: CASSGSGGSRTDTQYF. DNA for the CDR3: TGTGCCAGCAGTGGATCTGGCGGGAGTCGGACAGATACGCAGTATTTT.

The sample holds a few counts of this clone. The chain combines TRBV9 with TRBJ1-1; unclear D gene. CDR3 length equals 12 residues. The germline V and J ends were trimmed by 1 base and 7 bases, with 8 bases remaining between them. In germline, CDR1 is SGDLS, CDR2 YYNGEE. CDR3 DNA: TGTGCCAGCAGCGTAAACTCGGGTGAAGCTTTCTTT. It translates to CASSVNSGEAFF. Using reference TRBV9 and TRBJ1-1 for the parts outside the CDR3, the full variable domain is DSGVTQTPKHLITATGQRVTLRCSPRSGDLSVYWYQQSLDQGLQFLIQYYNGEERAKGNILERFSAQQFPDLHSELNLSSLELGDSALYFCASSVNSGEAFFGQGTRLTVV.

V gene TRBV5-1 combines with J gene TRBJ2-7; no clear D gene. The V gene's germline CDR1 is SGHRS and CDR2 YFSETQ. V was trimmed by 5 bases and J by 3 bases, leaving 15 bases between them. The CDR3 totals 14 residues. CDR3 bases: TGCGCCAGCAGGGTGTCAGACGGGTACTACGAGCAGTACTTC. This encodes CASRVSDGYYEQYF.

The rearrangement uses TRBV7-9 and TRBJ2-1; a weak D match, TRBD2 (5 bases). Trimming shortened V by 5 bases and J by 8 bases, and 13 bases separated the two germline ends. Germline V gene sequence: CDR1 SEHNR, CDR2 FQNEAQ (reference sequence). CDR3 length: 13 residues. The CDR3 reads CASSPGLPYEQFF. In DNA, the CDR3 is TGTGCCAGCAGCCCGGGATTACCATATGAGCAGTTCTTC.

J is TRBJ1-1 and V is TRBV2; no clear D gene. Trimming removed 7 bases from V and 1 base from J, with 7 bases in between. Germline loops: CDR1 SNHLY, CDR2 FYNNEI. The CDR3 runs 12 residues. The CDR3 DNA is TGTGCCAGCAACGGATGGAACACTGAAGCTTTCTTT. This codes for CASNGWNTEAFF.

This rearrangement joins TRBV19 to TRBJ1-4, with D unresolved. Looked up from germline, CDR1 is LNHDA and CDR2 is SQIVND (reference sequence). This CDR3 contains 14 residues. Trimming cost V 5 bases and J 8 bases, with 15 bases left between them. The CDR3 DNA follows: TGTGCCAGTAGTTCTGGGCGCTGGTTAGAAAAACTGTTTTTT. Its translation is CASSSGRWLEKLFF.

The CDR3 nucleotides read TGTGCCAGCGCTCCAGCGGGCACCGGGGAGCTGTTTTTT. It codes for CASAPAGTGELFF. V is TRBV25-1 and J is TRBJ2-2; tentative D call: TRBD2 (6 bases). Germline CDR1 and CDR2: MGHDK and SYGVNS. The CDR3 loop spans 13 amino acids. Trimming removed 8 bases at V and 4 bases at J, with 11 bases between. The full variable domain, completed using reference TRBV25-1 and TRBJ2-2, is EADIYQTPRYLVIGTGKKITLECSQTMGHDKMYWYQQDPGMELHLIHYSYGVNSTEKGDLSSESTVSRIRTEHFPLTLESARPSHTSQYLCASAPAGTGELFFGEGSRLTVL.

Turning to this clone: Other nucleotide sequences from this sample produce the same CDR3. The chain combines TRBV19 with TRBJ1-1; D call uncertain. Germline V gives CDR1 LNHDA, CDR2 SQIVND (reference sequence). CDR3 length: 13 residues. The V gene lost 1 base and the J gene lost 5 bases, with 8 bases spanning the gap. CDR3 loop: CASSIVGGTEAFF. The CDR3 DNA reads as TGTGCCAGTAGTATAGTTGGCGGGACTGAAGCTTTCTTT.

In nucleotides, the CDR3 is TGTGCCAGCAGCTCTCCAGGGGACACCTACGAGCAGTACTTC. Protein sequence: CASSSPGDTYEQYF. V is TRBV5-8 and J is TRBJ2-7; tentative D call: TRBD1 (6 bases). V gave up 3 bases and J gave up 2 bases, with 12 bases separating them. Germline lookup yields CDR1 SGHTS and CDR2 YDEGEE. The CDR3 covers 14 residues.

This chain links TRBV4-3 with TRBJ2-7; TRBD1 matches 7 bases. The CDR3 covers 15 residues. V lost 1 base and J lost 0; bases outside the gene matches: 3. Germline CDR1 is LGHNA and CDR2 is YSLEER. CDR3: CASSQGWDSSYEQYF. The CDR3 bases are TGCGCCAGCAGCCAAGGTTGGGACAGCTCCTACGAGCAGTACTTC.

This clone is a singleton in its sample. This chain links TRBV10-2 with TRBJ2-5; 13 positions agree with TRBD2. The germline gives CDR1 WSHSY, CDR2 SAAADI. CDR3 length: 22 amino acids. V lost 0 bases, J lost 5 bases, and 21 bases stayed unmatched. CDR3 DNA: TGCGCCAGCAGTGAGTCGGGAGACACGAGCGAACTAGCGGGAGGGCCGGGGGAGACCCAGTACTTC. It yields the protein CASSESGDTSELAGGPGETQYF.

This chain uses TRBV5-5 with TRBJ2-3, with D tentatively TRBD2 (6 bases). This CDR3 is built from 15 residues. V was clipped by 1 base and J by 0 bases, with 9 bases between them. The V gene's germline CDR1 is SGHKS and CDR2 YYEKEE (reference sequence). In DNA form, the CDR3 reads TGTGCCAGCAGCTTGCTGGGGACTAGCACAGATACGCAGTATTTT. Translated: CASSLLGTSTDTQYF.

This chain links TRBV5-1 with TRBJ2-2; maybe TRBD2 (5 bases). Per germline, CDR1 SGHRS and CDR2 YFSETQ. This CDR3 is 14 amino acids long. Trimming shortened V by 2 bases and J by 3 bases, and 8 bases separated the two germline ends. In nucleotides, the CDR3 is TGCGCCAGCAGCTTTGAGGGTGACACCGGGGAGCTGTTTTTT. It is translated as CASSFEGDTGELFF.

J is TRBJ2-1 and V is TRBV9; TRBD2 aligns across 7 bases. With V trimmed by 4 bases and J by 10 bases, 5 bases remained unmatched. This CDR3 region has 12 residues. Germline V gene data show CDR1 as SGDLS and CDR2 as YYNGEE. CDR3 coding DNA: TGTGCCAGCAGCCCGTCCGGGGGGGAGCAGTTCTTC. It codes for CASSPSGGEQFF.

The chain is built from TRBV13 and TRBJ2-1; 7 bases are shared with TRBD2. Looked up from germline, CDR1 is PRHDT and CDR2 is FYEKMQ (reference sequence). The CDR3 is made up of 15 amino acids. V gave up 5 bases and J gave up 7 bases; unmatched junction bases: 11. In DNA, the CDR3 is TGTGCCAGCAGCCAGCTAGCGGACCCTGGGAATGAGCAGTTCTTC. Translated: CASSQLADPGNEQFF.

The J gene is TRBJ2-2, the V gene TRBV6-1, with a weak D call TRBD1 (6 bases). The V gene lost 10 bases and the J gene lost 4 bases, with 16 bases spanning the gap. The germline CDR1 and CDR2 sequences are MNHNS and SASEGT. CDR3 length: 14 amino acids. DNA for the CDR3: TGTGCCACACAACTCACAGGGCGCACCGGGGAGCTGTTTTTT. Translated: CATQLTGRTGELFF.

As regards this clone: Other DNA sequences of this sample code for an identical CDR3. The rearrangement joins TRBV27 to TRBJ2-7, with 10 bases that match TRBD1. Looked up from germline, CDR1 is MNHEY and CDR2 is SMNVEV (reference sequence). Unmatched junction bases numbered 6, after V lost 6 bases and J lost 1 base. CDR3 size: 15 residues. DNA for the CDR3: TGTGCCAGCAGCCCCCGACAGGGGGCTTCCTACGAGCAGTACTTC. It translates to CASSPRQGASYEQYF.

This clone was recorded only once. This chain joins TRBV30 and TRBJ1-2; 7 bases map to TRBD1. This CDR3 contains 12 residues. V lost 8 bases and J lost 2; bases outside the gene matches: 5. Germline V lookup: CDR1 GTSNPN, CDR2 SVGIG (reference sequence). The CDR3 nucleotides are TGTGCCCGCACAGGGGTCAACTATGGCTACACCTTC. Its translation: CARTGVNYGYTF. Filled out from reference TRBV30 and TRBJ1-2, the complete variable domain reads SQTIHQWPATLVQPVGSPLSLECTVEGTSNPNLYWYRQAAGRGLQLLFYSVGIGQISSEVPQNLSASRPQDRQFILSSKKLLLSDSGFYLCARTGVNYGYTFGSGTRLTVV.

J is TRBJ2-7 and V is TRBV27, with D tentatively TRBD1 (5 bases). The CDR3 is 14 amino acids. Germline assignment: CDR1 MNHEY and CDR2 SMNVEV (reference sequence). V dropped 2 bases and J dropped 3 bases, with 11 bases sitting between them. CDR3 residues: CASSLRGRDYEQYF. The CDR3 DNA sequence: TGTGCCAGCAGTTTAAGGGGCAGGGACTACGAGCAGTACTTC.